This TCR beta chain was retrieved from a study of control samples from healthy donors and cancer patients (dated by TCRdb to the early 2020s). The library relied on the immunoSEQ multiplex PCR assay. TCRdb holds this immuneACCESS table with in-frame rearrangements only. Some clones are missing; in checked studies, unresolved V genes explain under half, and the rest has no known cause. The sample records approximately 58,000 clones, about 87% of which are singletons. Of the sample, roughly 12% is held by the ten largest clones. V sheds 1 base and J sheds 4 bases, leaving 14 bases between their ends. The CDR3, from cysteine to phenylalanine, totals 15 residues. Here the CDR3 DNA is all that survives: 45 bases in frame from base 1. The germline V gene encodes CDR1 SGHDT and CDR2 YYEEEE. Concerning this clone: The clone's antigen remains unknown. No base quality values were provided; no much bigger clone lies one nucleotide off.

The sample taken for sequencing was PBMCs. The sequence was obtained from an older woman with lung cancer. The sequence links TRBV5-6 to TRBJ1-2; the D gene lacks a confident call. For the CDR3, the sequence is CASSLSGNWIYGYTF. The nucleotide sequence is TGTGCCAGCAGCTTGTCTGGGAACTGGATCTATGGCTACACCTTC.